What follows describes a single TCR beta chain. Its matching antigen is unknown. This sample was taken from a study of a mutant IDH1 vaccine in newly diagnosed glioma. Study details: Radiotherapy alone preceded vaccination by 4-6 weeks; alternatively, vaccination started with temozolomide cycles. Treated patients showed a male proportion of roughly 62%, a female proportion of around 40%, and a mean age of approximately 40 years. V12 corresponded to week 35 and V13 to week 47.

Germline values: CDR1 SGDLS, CDR2 YYNGEE. This CDR3 region has 15 residues. V dropped 4 bases and J dropped 2 bases, with 15 bases sitting between them. Measured with immunoSEQ multiplex PCR; TCRdb has only the in-frame clones, and not every one. This sample has around 32,000 clones, with 80% found just once. The time point denotes: week 35, safety follow-up. Each dose delivered 300 ug of mutant IDH1 20-mer peptide subcutaneously with imiquimod. The sequences come from PBMCs, collected from a glioma patient whose treatment included an IDH1 peptide vaccine. The source of this sequence is a man in his forties with glioma. Some clones in this sample may be carry-over from other donors' samples. The V call is TRBV9, the J call TRBJ2-5, with D possibly TRBD2 on 6 matching bases. CDR3 sequence reads: CASSLEGVSQETQYF. DNA of the CDR3: TGTGCCAGCAGCCTGGAGGGAGTCAGTCAAGAGACCCAGTACTTC.